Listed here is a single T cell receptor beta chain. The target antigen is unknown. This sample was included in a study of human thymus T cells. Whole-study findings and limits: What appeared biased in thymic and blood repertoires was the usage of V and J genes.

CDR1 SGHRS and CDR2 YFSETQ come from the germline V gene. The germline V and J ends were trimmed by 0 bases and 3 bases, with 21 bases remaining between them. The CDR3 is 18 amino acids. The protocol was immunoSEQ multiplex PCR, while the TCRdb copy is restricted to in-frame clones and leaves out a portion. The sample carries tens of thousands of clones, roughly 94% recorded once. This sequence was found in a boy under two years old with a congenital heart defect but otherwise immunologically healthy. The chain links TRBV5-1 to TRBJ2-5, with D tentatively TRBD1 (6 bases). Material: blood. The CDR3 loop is CASSLVGVGGINKETQYF. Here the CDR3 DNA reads TGCGCCAGCAGCTTGGTAGGGGTAGGGGGTATCAACAAAGAGACCCAGTACTTC.